The 13 T cell receptor beta chains below all came from one sample that was sequenced in a study of vaccination and CD4 T cells after COVID-19. Once obtained from cultured CD4+ T cells, the DNA was sequenced using the Oncomine TCR Beta short-read assay. TCRdb ran MiXCR on the PCR reads and lists one entry per CDR3 protein. Among 7,000 to 9,500 distinct CDR3 sequences listed, around 70% were seen once. Antigens for these TCRs are unknown. The treatment here: roughly 10-day PBMC culture with coronavirus spike peptide pools or control peptides (ViraFEST assay). Sequencing input: CD4+ T cells from blood, cultured in vitro. These receptors were taken from a human donor who had recovered from COVID-19.

The V call is TRBV12-3 or TRBV12-4, the J call TRBJ1-1; 7 bases match TRBD1. CDR3 length: 11 amino acids. The V gene end was trimmed by 6 bases and the J gene end by 7 bases; junction bases not matched to a gene: 2. CDR3 protein: CASRRTGEAFF. The CDR3 nucleotides read TGTGCCAGCAGGCGGACAGGTGAAGCTTTCTTT.

This clonotype appeared once. J is TRBJ1-6 and V is TRBV6-2 or TRBV6-3; possible D gene TRBD1, 6 bases. The V gene's germline CDR1 is MNHEY and CDR2 SVGEGT. The CDR3 spans 16 residues. V was shortened by 6 bases and J by 6 bases, with 18 bases between the two germline ends. The CDR3 DNA reads as TGTGCCAGCAGCCTCGCCGCGACAGGTCGTAATTCACCCCTCCACTTT. Encoded protein: CASSLAATGRNSPLHF.

The rearrangement uses TRBV6-1 and TRBJ1-1; 9 bases agree with TRBD1. The CDR3 has 14 amino acids. Per germline, CDR1 MNHNS and CDR2 SASEGT. The V segment lost 5 bases and the J segment 6 bases; nucleotides outside the gene matches: 7. The CDR3 reads CASSRGQGSSEAFF. The CDR3 DNA is TGTGCCAGCAGTCGGGGACAGGGCTCTTCTGAAGCTTTCTTT.

The CDR3 DNA follows: TGTGCCATCAGTGCTAAAAGTCCCGGGGAGCTGTTTTTT. This sequence encodes CAISAKSPGELFF. The chain is built from TRBV10-3 and TRBJ2-2; D uncertain. The CDR3 has 13 residues. V gave up 4 bases and J gave up 6 bases, with 9 bases separating them. Germline-derived CDR1 and CDR2 are ENHRY and SYGVKD.

The genes are TRBV5-4 and TRBJ1-2, with a weak D call TRBD1 (6 bases). Germline V gives CDR1 SGHNT, CDR2 YYREEE (reference sequence). Trimming took 0 bases from V and 7 from J, leaving 16 bases between them. The CDR3 length is 15 residues. CDR3 DNA: TGTGCCAGCAGCTTGGGAATTGGGGGCACCGTTGGCTACACCTTC. Protein product: CASSLGIGGTVGYTF. Looking up the rest from reference TRBV5-4 and TRBJ1-2 gives the full variable domain: ETGVTQSPTHLIKTRGQQVTLRCSSQSGHNTVSWYQQALGQGPQFIFQYYREEENGRGNFPPRFSGLQFPNYSSELNVNALELDDSALYLCASSLGIGGTVGYTFGSGTRLTVV.

J is TRBJ1-5 and V is TRBV20-1; unclear D gene. The V gene lost 4 bases and the J gene lost 0 bases, with 13 bases spanning the gap. CDR1 and CDR2 from the germline V gene are DFQATT and SNEGSKA (reference sequence). CDR3 length: 15 residues. CDR3 DNA: TGCAGTGCTACTCGGGAATCCACTAGCAATCAGCCCCAGCATTTT. Encoded protein: CSATRESTSNQPQHF.

The V gene is TRBV7-2, the J gene TRBJ2-1; TRBD2 matches at 8 bases. The CDR3 is 15 amino acids. Germline V gene lookup returns CDR1 SGHTA and CDR2 FQGNSA. V lost 6 bases and J lost 2; bases outside the gene matches: 6. Written as DNA, the CDR3 is TGTGCCAGCAGTCCTAGCGGGTCCGCCTACAATGAGCAGTTCTTC. Translation gives CASSPSGSAYNEQFF. Full variable domain (missing parts from reference TRBV7-2 and TRBJ2-1): GAGVSQSPSNKVTEKGKDVELRCDPISGHTALYWYRQSLGQGLEFLIYFQGNSAPDKSGLPSDRFSAERTGGSVSTLTIQRTQQEDSAVYLCASSPSGSAYNEQFFGPGTRLTVL.

This chain joins TRBV15 and TRBJ2-2; tentatively, D is TRBD1 or TRBD2 (5 bases each). The CDR3 covers 17 residues. Trimming took off 1 base at V and 1 base at J, with 13 bases between the two ends. Per germline, CDR1 LNHNV and CDR2 YYDKDF (reference sequence). This CDR3 is CATSRGTGQGNTGELFF. For the CDR3, the DNA is TGTGCCACCAGCAGAGGGACGGGGCAGGGGAACACCGGGGAGCTGTTTTTT.

The V and J genes are TRBV5-4 and TRBJ1-1; D is unclear. Between the trimmed V and J ends, which lost 0 bases and 4 bases, there was a span of 7 bases. The CDR3 consists of 13 residues. Per germline, CDR1 SGHNT and CDR2 YYREEE (reference sequence). This CDR3 is CASSLEPGTEAFF. CDR3 in DNA: TGTGCCAGCAGCTTGGAGCCGGGCACTGAAGCTTTCTTT.

This chain joins TRBV10-2 and TRBJ1-1; D is possibly TRBD1 (5 bases). This CDR3 is 15 amino acids long. V gave up 4 bases and J gave up 1 base, with 13 bases separating them. Germline loops: CDR1 WSHSY, CDR2 SAAADI. CDR3 sequence: CASSGGPNRNTEAFF. CDR3 sequence (DNA): TGCGCCAGCAGTGGGGGCCCTAACAGGAACACTGAAGCTTTCTTT.

V usage is TRBV28 and J usage is TRBJ1-5; D remains unclear. V was clipped by 2 bases and J by 8 bases, with 7 bases between them. Germline V gene sequence: CDR1 MDHEN, CDR2 SYDVKM. This CDR3 contains 12 residues. CDR3 in DNA: TGTGCCAGCAGTTTAGTGGGTAAGCCCCAGCATTTT. It specifies CASSLVGKPQHF.

The chain links TRBV6-2 or TRBV6-3 to TRBJ1-2; D unclear. Germline CDR1 reads MNHEY; CDR2 reads SVGEGT. Trimming removed 0 bases from V and 8 bases from J, with 7 bases in between. The length of the CDR3 is 12 residues. CDR3 residues: CASSYSGPGYTF. The DNA of the CDR3 is TGTGCCAGCAGTTACTCTGGACCGGGCTACACCTTC.

The V gene is TRBV2, the J gene TRBJ1-1; D remains unclear. The germline V gene has CDR1 SNHLY and CDR2 FYNNEI. This CDR3 has 14 amino acids. Trimming left V 2 bases short and J 2 bases short, with 9 bases between. CDR3 sequence: CASSEPPVNTEAFF. As DNA, the CDR3 is TGTGCCAGCAGTGAACCCCCAGTTAACACTGAAGCTTTCTTT.